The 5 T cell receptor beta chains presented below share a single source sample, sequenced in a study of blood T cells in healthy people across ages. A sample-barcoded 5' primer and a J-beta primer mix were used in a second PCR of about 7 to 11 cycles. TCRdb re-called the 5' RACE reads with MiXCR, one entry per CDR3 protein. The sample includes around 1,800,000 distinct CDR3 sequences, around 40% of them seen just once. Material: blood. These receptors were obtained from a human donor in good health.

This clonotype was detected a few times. The CDR3 region is CASSSPDGKNIQYF. The DNA for the CDR3 is TGTGCCAGCAGTTCACCAGATGGCAAAAACATTCAGTACTTC. This sequence joins TRBV28 and TRBJ2-4, with D uncertain. V shed 4 bases and J shed 3 bases, with 10 bases lying between them. CDR3 length: 14 amino acids. Germline lookup yields CDR1 MDHEN and CDR2 SYDVKM.

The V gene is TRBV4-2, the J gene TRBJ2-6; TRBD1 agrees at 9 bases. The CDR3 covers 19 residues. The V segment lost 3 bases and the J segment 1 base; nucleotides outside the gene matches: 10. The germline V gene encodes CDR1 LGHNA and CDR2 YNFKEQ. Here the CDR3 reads CASSHIPGQGGSGANVLTF. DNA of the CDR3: TGTGCCAGCAGCCATATTCCGGGACAGGGAGGTTCTGGGGCCAACGTCCTGACTTTC.

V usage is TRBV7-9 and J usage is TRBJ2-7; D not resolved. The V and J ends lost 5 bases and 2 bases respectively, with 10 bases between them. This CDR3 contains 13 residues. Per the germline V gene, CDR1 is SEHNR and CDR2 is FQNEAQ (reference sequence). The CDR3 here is CASSLTPPYEQYF. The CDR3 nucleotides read TGTGCCAGCAGCCTGACACCTCCCTACGAGCAGTACTTC.

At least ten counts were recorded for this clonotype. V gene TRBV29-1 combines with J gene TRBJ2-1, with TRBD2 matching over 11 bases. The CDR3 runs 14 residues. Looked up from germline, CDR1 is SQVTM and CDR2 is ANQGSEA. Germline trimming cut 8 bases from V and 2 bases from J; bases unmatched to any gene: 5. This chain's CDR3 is CSTSTSGTYNEQFF. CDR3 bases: TGCAGCACCTCGACTAGCGGGACCTACAATGAGCAGTTCTTC.

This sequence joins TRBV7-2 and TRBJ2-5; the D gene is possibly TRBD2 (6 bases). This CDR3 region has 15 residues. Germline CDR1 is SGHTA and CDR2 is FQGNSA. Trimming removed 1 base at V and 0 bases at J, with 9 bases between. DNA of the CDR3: TGTGCCAGCAGCTTAGATGGGGGGTACCAAGAGACCCAGTACTTC. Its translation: CASSLDGGYQETQYF.